The following is a TCR beta chain sequence with its context. The sample belongs to a study of neoadjuvant nivolumab and ipilimumab in lung cancer. Repertoires were generated with immunoSEQ multiplex PCR, while TCRdb's copy carries only in-frame clones and drops some. Among fewer than 25,000 clones listed, approximately 81% were seen once. The junction had 5 bases not matched to a gene; V was cut back by 3 bases and J by 7 bases. The length of the CDR3 is 13 residues. Germline V gives CDR1 SGHTA, CDR2 FQGNSA. The chain joins TRBV7-2 to TRBJ2-7; 8 positions agree with TRBD2. The source material was peripheral blood, sampled before neoadjuvant nivolumab, alone or with ipilimumab. The sequence was obtained from an adult with non-small cell lung cancer. Here the CDR3 reads CASSFRGGREQYF. The CDR3, as DNA: TGTGCCAGCAGCTTCAGAGGCGGGAGGGAGCAGTACTTC.